Presented here are 25 T cell receptor beta chains from one specimen sequenced in a study of blood T cell repertoires in COVID-19. Libraries were prepared by immunoSEQ multiplex PCR; TCRdb keeps only in-frame clonotypes and omits some of them. The sample yields 210,000 or so clones, 83% seen once. Sequencing was performed on PBMCs or T cells enriched from blood (not recorded which). The receptors come from a woman in her fifties or sixties who had been exposed to COVID-19.

V usage is TRBV19 and J usage is TRBJ1-3; no definite D call. There are 15 residues in the CDR3. Germline V gives CDR1 LNHDA, CDR2 SQIVND (reference sequence). Trimming left V 5 bases short and J 0 bases short, with 11 bases between. The CDR3 loop reads CASSLSFSSGNTIYF. Written as DNA, the CDR3 is TGTGCCAGTAGTCTCTCCTTCTCCTCTGGAAACACCATATATTTT.

This clone was seen just once. DNA of the CDR3: TGTGCCAGCTTCACTAGCGGGGAGACCTACAATGAGCAGTTCTTC. This sequence encodes CASFTSGETYNEQFF. This rearrangement joins TRBV2 to TRBJ2-1; 10 bases fit TRBD2. Germline values: CDR1 SNHLY, CDR2 FYNNEI. The V gene end was trimmed by 8 bases and the J gene end by 2 bases; junction bases not matched to a gene: 6. The CDR3 totals 15 residues.

The rearrangement links TRBV7-3 to TRBJ2-5; 7 bases line up with TRBD2. From germline, CDR1 is SGHTA and CDR2 FQGTGA. The V segment lost 4 bases and the J segment 5 bases; nucleotides outside the gene matches: 10. The CDR3 has 15 amino acids. The CDR3 sequence is CASSSPGLTVETQYF. The CDR3 coding sequence is TGTGCCAGCAGCTCCCCGGGACTAACGGTGGAGACCCAGTACTTC.

The chain employs TRBV13 and TRBJ1-1, with D possibly being TRBD1 (5 bases). Germline CDR1 reads PRHDT; CDR2 reads FYEKMQ (reference sequence). The CDR3 is made up of 15 amino acids. V lost 5 bases, J lost 1 base, and 14 bases lay in between. DNA for the CDR3: TGTGCCAGCAGCCGACTCCCGACAGAGAACACTGAAGCTTTCTTT. This translates into CASSRLPTENTEAFF.

The V and J genes are TRBV5-5 and TRBJ1-6; the match to TRBD1 covers 7 bases. CDR3 length: 15 amino acids. V lost 7 bases and J lost 10; bases outside the gene matches: 14. Germline V gene sequence: CDR1 SGHKS, CDR2 YYEKEE (reference sequence). The DNA of the CDR3 is TGTGCCAGCTCTCAGACGGGACAGACCGAATCACCCCTCCACTTT. This translates into CASSQTGQTESPLHF. The whole variable domain, filled in from reference TRBV5-5 and TRBJ1-6, reads DAGVTQSPTHLIKTRGQQVTLRCSPISGHKSVSWYQQVLGQGPQFIFQYYEKEERGRGNFPDRFSARQFPNYSSELNVNALLLGDSALYLCASSQTGQTESPLHFGNGTRLTVT.

The gene calls are TRBV19 and TRBJ1-3; TRBD1 aligns across 10 bases. This CDR3 region has 15 residues. J lost 8 bases, V lost 3 bases, and 7 bases had no gene match. Germline lookup yields CDR1 LNHDA and CDR2 SQIVND (reference sequence). The CDR3 spells CASSIGRDRGHTIYF. CDR3 nucleotides: TGTGCCAGTAGTATTGGACGGGACAGGGGACACACCATATATTTT.

This chain uses TRBV5-1 with TRBJ1-3; D is ambiguous. Germline V lookup: CDR1 SGHRS, CDR2 YFSETQ. CDR3 length: 16 amino acids. The germline V and J ends were trimmed by 0 bases and 1 base, with 11 bases remaining between them. The CDR3 nucleotides read TGCGCCAGCAGCTTGGATGGGCGTCGGTCTGGAAACACCATATATTTT. The encoded protein is CASSLDGRRSGNTIYF.

V gene TRBV6-2 or TRBV6-3 combines with J gene TRBJ2-1, with D unresolved. Trimming left V 2 bases short and J 6 bases short, with 11 bases between. CDR1 is MNHEY, CDR2 SVGEGT, per germline. The CDR3 runs 14 residues. The DNA of the CDR3 is TGTGCCAGCAGTTACAACCAGGATCCCAATGAGCAGTTCTTC. Protein product: CASSYNQDPNEQFF.

The V and J genes are TRBV2 and TRBJ1-1; D uncertain. The ends were cut back, 4 bases at V and 4 bases at J, with 10 bases in the middle. Germline CDR1 SNHLY, CDR2 FYNNEI. This CDR3 has 13 amino acids. The CDR3, as DNA: TGTGCCAGCAGTGGGGTTAGAGGCACTGAAGCTTTCTTT. Its protein is CASSGVRGTEAFF.

The rearrangement joins TRBV28 to TRBJ1-1; D might be TRBD1 (5 bases). V was pared by 5 bases and J by 5 bases, with 21 bases between. Germline values: CDR1 MDHEN, CDR2 SYDVKM. The CDR3 consists of 16 residues. In DNA form, the CDR3 reads TGTGCCAGCAGTCCCAGCCCCTGGGAGGGGATAACTGAAGCTTTCTTT. It specifies CASSPSPWEGITEAFF. Full variable domain (missing parts from reference TRBV28 and TRBJ1-1): DVKVTQSSRYLVKRTGEKVFLECVQDMDHENMFWYRQDPGLGLRLIYFSYDVKMKEKGDIPEGYSVSREKKERFSLILESASTNQTSMYLCASSPSPWEGITEAFFGQGTRLTVV.

This chain uses TRBV13 with TRBJ2-5; 7 bases are shared with TRBD2. This CDR3 is 14 amino acids long. Per the germline V gene, CDR1 is PRHDT and CDR2 is FYEKMQ (reference sequence). V gave up 4 bases and J gave up 2 bases; unmatched junction bases: 4. CDR3: CASSYRTRQETQYF. The CDR3 region has the DNA TGTGCCAGCAGCTACAGGACTAGGCAAGAGACCCAGTACTTC. The full variable domain, in which reference TRBV13 and TRBJ2-5 provide the parts outside the CDR3, is AAGVIQSPRHLIKEKRETATLKCYPIPRHDTVYWYQQGPGQDPQFLISFYEKMQSDKGSIPDRFSAQQFSDYHSELNMSSLELGDSALYFCASSYRTRQETQYFGPGTRLLVL.

The chain employs TRBV7-2 and TRBJ2-3; TRBD2 agrees at 8 bases. Germline CDR1 reads SGHTA; CDR2 reads FQGNSA. CDR3 size: 15 residues. The V segment lost 8 bases and the J segment 4 bases; nucleotides outside the gene matches: 11. The CDR3 region is CASASYRGGPDTQYF. The CDR3 DNA follows: TGTGCCAGCGCCTCCTACCGGGGGGGCCCAGATACGCAGTATTTT.

This clone occurred once. The rearrangement links TRBV5-1 to TRBJ2-1, with a tentative D call TRBD2 (5 bases). Trimming took off 4 bases at V and 1 base at J, with 12 bases between the two ends. Germline V lookup: CDR1 SGHRS, CDR2 YFSETQ. The CDR3 has 15 residues. The CDR3 DNA follows: TGCGCCAGCAGCGAGGGCCCTCTTTCCTACAATGAGCAGTTCTTC. The encoded protein is CASSEGPLSYNEQFF.

This clone was found once. V usage is TRBV10-3 and J usage is TRBJ1-4; the match to TRBD1 covers 7 bases. J gave up 0 bases and V 5 bases, and 3 bases lay outside the gene matches. Germline values: CDR1 ENHRY, CDR2 SYGVKD. The CDR3 length is 15 residues. The CDR3 nucleotides are TGTGCCATCAGTAGGGGGCCCGCAACTAATGAAAAACTGTTTTTT. Translated: CAISRGPATNEKLFF.

This clone was seen a single time. The CDR3 DNA follows: TGCGCCAGCAGCTCACGGGGGGGAAACTACAATGAGCAGTTCTTC. Its protein product is CASSSRGGNYNEQFF. The rearrangement links TRBV5-1 to TRBJ2-1, with TRBD2 identical over 8 bases. After removal of 3 bases from V and 3 bases from J, the junction contained 5 bases not matched to a gene. CDR1 and CDR2 from the germline V gene are SGHRS and YFSETQ. This CDR3 is built from 15 residues.

The rearrangement uses TRBV7-2 and TRBJ2-7; 10 positions agree with TRBD2. Germline CDR1 is SGHTA and CDR2 is FQGNSA. J gave up 6 bases and V 2 bases, and 4 bases lay outside the gene matches. The CDR3 length is 14 residues. The CDR3 nucleotides read TGTGCCAGCAGCTTAAAGCGGGGGGGTGTCGAGCAGTACTTC. Encoded protein: CASSLKRGGVEQYF. Using reference TRBV7-2 and TRBJ2-7 for the parts outside the CDR3, the full variable domain is GAGVSQSPSNKVTEKGKDVELRCDPISGHTALYWYRQSLGQGLEFLIYFQGNSAPDKSGLPSDRFSAERTGGSVSTLTIQRTQQEDSAVYLCASSLKRGGVEQYFGPGTRLTVT.

This clone was counted only a few times. An end of the junction does not agree with germline; a read error may underlie this. The chain employs TRBV6-1 and TRBJ1-5, with D uncertain. The CDR3 loop spans 14 amino acids. The V gene's germline CDR1 is MNHNS and CDR2 SASEGT. The CDR3: CASTEVGGNQPQHF. The CDR3 DNA is TGTGCCAGCACTGAAGTCGGTGGCAATCAGCCCCAGCATTTT.

The chain carries TRBV19 and TRBJ1-2, with unresolved D. V was clipped by 1 base and J by 0 bases, with 9 bases between them. Per germline, CDR1 LNHDA and CDR2 SQIVND (reference sequence). The CDR3 sequence is 15 residues long. CDR3: CASSIALTANYGYTF. DNA for the CDR3: TGTGCCAGTAGTATAGCGCTAACAGCTAACTATGGCTACACCTTC.

A single count supports this clone. The rearrangement links TRBV3-1 (or the pseudogene TRBV3-2) to TRBJ1-1, with 8 bases aligning to TRBD1. CDR3 length equals 12 residues. The V and J ends lost 0 bases and 12 bases, in that order; junction bases with no gene match: 3. Germline CDR1 is LGHDT and CDR2 is YNNKEL (reference sequence). The CDR3 is CASSQDWTGTFF. CDR3 sequence (DNA): TGTGCCAGCAGCCAAGATTGGACAGGGACTTTCTTT.

In this sample, this clone turned up a few times. The V call is TRBV2, the J call TRBJ1-2; D not resolved. Trimming stripped 7 bases from V and 8 bases from J, with 20 bases between. The CDR3 extends over 14 amino acids. The germline V gene has CDR1 SNHLY and CDR2 FYNNEI. As DNA, the CDR3 is TGTGCCAGCACTGTACAGCTTCTGAATGGAGGCTACACCTTC. This sequence encodes CASTVQLLNGGYTF.

The J gene is TRBJ2-1, the V gene TRBV27, with D possibly TRBD1 on 6 matching bases. Germline V gives CDR1 MNHEY, CDR2 SMNVEV (reference sequence). This CDR3 spans 15 amino acids. V was clipped by 5 bases and J by 0 bases, with 11 bases between them. CDR3 DNA: TGTGCCAGCAGTCCCAGGGGCCCCTCCTACAATGAGCAGTTCTTC. Amino acid sequence: CASSPRGPSYNEQFF.

The rearrangement links TRBV7-9 to TRBJ2-5, with D perhaps TRBD2 (5 bases). The V and J ends lost 5 bases and 1 base respectively, with 17 bases between them. CDR1 and CDR2 from the germline V gene are SEHNR and FQNEAQ (reference sequence). The CDR3 covers 16 residues. CDR3 DNA sequence: TGTGCCAGCAGCCGCGCCATGGGGAGTTTCCAAGAGACCCAGTACTTC. Translation gives CASSRAMGSFQETQYF. The whole variable domain, remainder taken from reference TRBV7-9 and TRBJ2-5, is DTGVSQNPRHKITKRGQNVTFRCDPISEHNRLYWYRQTLGQGPEFLTYFQNEAQLEKSRLLSDRFSAERPKGSFSTLEIQRTEQGDSAMYLCASSRAMGSFQETQYFGPGTRLLVL.

For the CDR3, the DNA is TGTGCCAGCAGTGAAGAAGATGGCAGGTCCTATGGCTACACCTTC. It codes for CASSEEDGRSYGYTF. The V and J genes are TRBV6-1 and TRBJ1-2; D is uncertain. The germline V and J ends were trimmed by 1 base and 4 bases, with 13 bases remaining between them. Germline assignment: CDR1 MNHNS and CDR2 SASEGT. The CDR3 extends over 15 amino acids.

This chain uses TRBV19 with TRBJ1-4; maybe TRBD1 (6 bases). The CDR3 covers 13 residues. Trimming cost V 7 bases and J 4 bases, with 10 bases left between them. Per germline, CDR1 LNHDA and CDR2 SQIVND (reference sequence). The CDR3 protein is CASKGGVNEKLFF. CDR3 coding DNA: TGTGCCAGTAAGGGGGGGGTTAATGAAAAACTGTTTTTT.

This sequence joins TRBV19 and TRBJ2-3, with D perhaps TRBD2 (5 bases). This CDR3 is 14 amino acids long. CDR1 and CDR2 (germline): LNHDA, SQIVND (reference sequence). V was trimmed by 6 bases and J by 2 bases, leaving 12 bases between them. The CDR3 nucleotides read TGTGCCAGTAGCCTAGGACTTATCACAGATACGCAGTATTTT. Translated: CASSLGLITDTQYF.